This T cell receptor (beta chain) is drawn from a study of T cell responses to AZD1222 COVID-19 vaccine (dated by TCRdb to the early 2020s). Concerning the study at large: A total of approximately 240 trial participants underwent TCR sequencing, of whom 200 to 220 received two doses of AZD1222 and roughly 25 received two doses of the MenACWY control vaccine. Trial participants were enrolled by age into 18-55, 56-69 and 70-plus year subgroups, with about 150, 27 and 61 TCR-sequenced participants respectively. The study at large found these results: Because no day 14 peak-response samples were available, repertoires were characterized only after the peak T cell response. The 56-69-year group was small, and its depth increase did not reach significance, likely because of low power. Spike-specific TCR breadth and depth rose significantly after two AZD1222 doses compared with day 0 and with MenACWY recipients. Conclusions about previously exposed vaccinees were limited because only six AZD1222 recipients were SARS-CoV-2 seropositive at baseline. Participants were mostly white British, with more females than males. The authors suggested clonal diversity may have been underestimated. CD4 TCRs associated with the vaccine covered the entire spike protein, and the dominant responses were in regions 160-218 and 743-854. Reportedly, almost half of the unique spike-specific TCRs recognized epitopes lying outside the regions that are mutated in the B.1.351 and B.1.1.7 variants.

The time point label, read with the paper, signifies: about 28 days (+/-7) after the second vaccine dose. AZD1222 recipients with second doses at about 4 weeks or about 12 weeks were pooled, because spike-specific TCR depth and breadth did not differ between schedules. Samples from vaccinated people were obtained from the UK trials COV001 and COV002, which included a single-blind randomized controlled phase 2/3 trial of AZD1222 (ChAdOx1 nCoV-19) in healthy adults. For TCRbeta chain sequencing, PBMC samples were collected from trial participants at day 0 and at day 28 after the second dose. With respect to this clone: The antigen it recognizes is unknown. Per-base qualities were not stored, and no clone one base away is much larger.

The CDR3 regions of human TCRbeta chains were analyzed by immunosequencing. The authors' analysis ran thus. TCRs in the repertoires were compared against a reference library of SARS-CoV-2-specific TCRs that had been generated with the MIRA antigen-specificity platform. Breadth was defined as the fraction of unique TCRs that were SARS-CoV-2-associated. Depth was defined as the fraction of total T cells that were SARS-CoV-2-associated. Each spike-specific TCR was assigned to its reactive spike region and to a CD4 or CD8 class using the MIRA data. Log10-transformed breadth and depth values were compared by one-way ANOVA with Sidak's multiple comparisons tests. Not all clones reach the TCRdb copy of this immuneACCESS table, which keeps in-frame sequences only. Checked studies attribute under half of the gap to unresolved V genes and leave the rest unexplained. V and J calls and clone size come straight from that table; D and trimming were deduced from the DNA. The sample table lists around 120,000 clones, nearly 90% of them with a count of one. 2% to 2.5% of the sample is in the top ten clones.

CDR1 is given as SGHTA and CDR2 as FQGNSA, both from the germline V gene. Trimming costs V 1 base and J 2 bases, and their ends lie 9 bases apart. The CDR3, cysteine through phenylalanine, is 14 amino acids long. The entry retains the CDR3 DNA only, 42 bases that are in frame from base 1. This sample comprised peripheral blood, obtained 28 days after the second AZD1222 dose. The source of this sequence is an adult who received the AZD1222 COVID-19 vaccine. The V and J segments used are TRBV7-2 and TRBJ2-7, with the D gene too uncertain to name. CDR3 region: CASSLDLQTYEQYF. In nucleotide form, the sequence is TGTGCCAGCAGCTTAGATCTACAAACCTACGAGCAGTACTTC. This CDR3, with the reference TRBV7-2 and TRBJ2-7 proteins standing in past its ends, gives the full variable domain GAGVSQSPSNKVTEKGKDVELRCDPISGHTALYWYRQSLGQGLEFLIYFQGNSAPDKSGLPSDRFSAERTGGSVSTLTIQRTQQEDSAVYLCASSLDLQTYEQYFGPGTRLTVT.